The sequence of this TCR beta chain was determined in a study of human T cells and chemical hapten exposure. TCRdb reprocessed the RACE reads with MiXCR, giving one entry per CDR3 protein. The sample records approximately 260,000 distinct CDR3 sequences, 7% to 10% being singletons. Noted time point: pre-sensitization, week 0. The treatment is: therapeutic diphenylcyclopropenone sensitization with weekly scalp DPC. The V gene's germline CDR1 is DFQATT and CDR2 SNEGSKA (reference sequence). The CDR3 spans 15 residues. Details on this clonotype: An end of the junction differs from the germline gene, which may be a read error.

The clonotype comes from a woman aged 40 to 50 with alopecia areata. Some clones in this sample may be carry-over from other donors' samples. Sequences were derived from whole blood, sampled in connection with sensitization to the hapten diphenylcyclopropenone (DPC). The gene calls are TRBV20-1 and TRBJ2-1; the match to TRBD1 covers 9 bases. This CDR3 reads CSARGLQGARDEQFF. CDR3 DNA sequence: TGCAGTGCCAGAGGATTACAGGGGGCGCGGGATGAGCAGTTCTTC.